The 4 T cell receptor beta chains below were found in one sample sequenced in a study of CD8 T cells in ankylosing spondylitis. Notes on the study in general: Characteristic, it appeared, of ankylosing spondylitis blood was a TCR beta motif of roughly eight highly homologous variants.

From the 5' RACE reads, TCRdb called clonotypes with MiXCR, one entry per CDR3 protein. This table has 350,000 to 550,000 distinct CDR3 sequences, about 24% appearing once. The antigens these receptors bind are not known. Sequencing was carried out using blood, either unsorted or a sorted T cell fraction (not recorded which). Receptors were obtained from a male donor with ankylosing spondylitis.

Ten or more counts support this clonotype. The J gene is TRBJ1-1, the V gene TRBV28; 8 bases map to TRBD1. V lost 3 bases to trimming and J lost 6 bases; unmatched junction nucleotides: 6. The CDR3 loop spans 14 amino acids. CDR1 MDHEN and CDR2 SYDVKM come from the germline V gene. As DNA, the CDR3 is TGTGCCAGCAGTTTGGCAGGGGGCGCGGCTGAAGCTTTCTTT. Translation gives CASSLAGGAAEAFF.

The rearrangement links TRBV7-2 to TRBJ2-3; 13 nucleotides agree with TRBD2. CDR3 length equals 17 residues. The junction had 8 bases not matched to a gene; V was cut back by 5 bases and J by 3 bases. The germline V gene encodes CDR1 SGHTA and CDR2 FQGNSA. The CDR3 region is CASSLGLAGEVTDTQYF. The DNA of the CDR3 is TGTGCCAGCAGCCTTGGACTAGCGGGAGAGGTTACAGATACGCAGTATTTT.

The V call is TRBV29-1, the J call TRBJ2-5; D call uncertain. The germline V and J ends were trimmed by 6 bases and 0 bases, with 8 bases remaining between them. Germline V gene data show CDR1 as SQVTM and CDR2 as ANQGSEA. The CDR3 runs 12 residues. The CDR3 is CSVRHYQETQYF. Here the CDR3 DNA reads TGCAGCGTACGGCATTACCAAGAGACCCAGTACTTC.

The rearrangement uses TRBV15 and TRBJ2-7; TRBD2 agrees at 14 bases. Germline V gives CDR1 LNHNV, CDR2 YYDKDF (reference sequence). J gave up 9 bases and V 1 base, and 8 bases lay outside the gene matches. The CDR3 runs to 16 residues. The CDR3 spells CATSRAQGLAGEAQYV. The DNA for the CDR3 is TGTGCCACCAGCAGAGCCCAGGGACTAGCGGGAGAGGCGCAGTACGTC.